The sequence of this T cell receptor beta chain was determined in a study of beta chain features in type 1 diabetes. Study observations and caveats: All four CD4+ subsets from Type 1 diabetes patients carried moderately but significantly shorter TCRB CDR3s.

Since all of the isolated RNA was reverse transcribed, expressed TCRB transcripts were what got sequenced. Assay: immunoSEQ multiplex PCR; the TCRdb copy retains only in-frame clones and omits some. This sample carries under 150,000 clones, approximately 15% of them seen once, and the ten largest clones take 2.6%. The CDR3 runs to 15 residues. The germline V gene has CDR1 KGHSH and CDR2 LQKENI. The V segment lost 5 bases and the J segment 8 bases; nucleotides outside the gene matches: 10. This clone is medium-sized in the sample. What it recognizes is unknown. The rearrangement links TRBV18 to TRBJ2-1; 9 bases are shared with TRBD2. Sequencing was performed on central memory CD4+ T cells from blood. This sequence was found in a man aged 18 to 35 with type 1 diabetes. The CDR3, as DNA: TGTGCCAGCTCATTTCAACCTAGCGGGAACGATGAGCAGTTCTTC. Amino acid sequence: CASSFQPSGNDEQFF.